In its sample, the clone carrying this TCR beta chain was seen many times. Antigen: not known. Template-switching 5'RACE yielded the TCR cDNA; a universal primer site and UMIs were added in the process. TCRdb used MiXCR to reprocess the 5' RACE reads, holding one entry per CDR3 protein. The profile shows fewer than 350,000 distinct CDR3 sequences, about 4.5% of them singletons. These data come from a study of T cells after yellow fever vaccination. This CDR3 contains 12 residues. Germline assignment: CDR1 SGHAT and CDR2 FQDESV (reference sequence). V was pared by 5 bases and J by 3 bases, with 7 bases between. Points from the study as a whole: Post-booster samples contained most primary-vaccination clones (roughly 96% CD4, about 87% CD8).

This sequence joins TRBV11-1 and TRBJ1-1; no definite D call. This TCR came from a man younger than 35 who received the YFV17D yellow fever vaccine. Sample: PBMCs, taken 15 days after the yellow fever booster vaccination. In nucleotides, the CDR3 is TGTGCCAGCAGCCCGAGGGACACTGAAGCTTTCTTT. Encoded protein: CASSPRDTEAFF.